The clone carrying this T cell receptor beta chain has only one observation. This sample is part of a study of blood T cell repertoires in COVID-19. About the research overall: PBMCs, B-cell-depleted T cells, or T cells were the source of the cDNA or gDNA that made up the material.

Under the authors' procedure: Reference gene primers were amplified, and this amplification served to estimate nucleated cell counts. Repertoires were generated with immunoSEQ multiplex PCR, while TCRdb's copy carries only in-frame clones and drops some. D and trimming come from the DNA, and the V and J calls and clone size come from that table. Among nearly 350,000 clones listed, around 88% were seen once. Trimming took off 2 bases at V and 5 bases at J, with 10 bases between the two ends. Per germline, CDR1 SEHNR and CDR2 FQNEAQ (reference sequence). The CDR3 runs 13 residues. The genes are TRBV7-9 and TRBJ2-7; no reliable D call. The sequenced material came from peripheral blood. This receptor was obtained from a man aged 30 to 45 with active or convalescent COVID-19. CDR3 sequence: CASSLSRPDEQYF. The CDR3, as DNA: TGTGCCAGCAGCTTAAGTCGCCCGGACGAGCAGTACTTC.